The 10 T cell receptor beta chains presented below share a single source sample, sequenced in a study of cytomegalovirus exposure and HLA in healthy donors. Sequencing was performed with immunoSEQ multiplex PCR; in TCRdb, only in-frame clones are kept and a portion is missing. Of about 220,000 clones detected, about 90% appear once; the ten largest clones hold around 1%. Sequencing was performed on PBMCs. These receptors were taken from a woman younger than 35 in good health and CMV-seronegative.

V is TRBV9 and J is TRBJ2-7; 8 positions match TRBD1. The CDR3 covers 15 residues. CDR1 SGDLS and CDR2 YYNGEE come from the germline V gene. The V and J ends lost 3 bases and 4 bases, in that order; junction bases with no gene match: 9. CDR3 in amino acids: CASSGGQGPSYEQYF. CDR3 nucleotides: TGTGCCAGCAGCGGCGGACAGGGTCCTTCGTACGAGCAGTACTTC.

The chain is built from TRBV7-9 and TRBJ2-7; TRBD1 matches 7 bases. Trimming removed 5 bases from V and 4 bases from J; junction bases left unmatched: 14. Per the germline V gene, CDR1 is SEHNR and CDR2 is FQNEAQ (reference sequence). The CDR3 totals 16 residues. CDR3 coding DNA: TGTGCCAGCAGCAGCGGAAGAGGGGGCGCGAAGTACGAGCAGTACTTC. Translating gives CASSSGRGGAKYEQYF.

In DNA form, the CDR3 reads TGTGCCAGCACCACTCGTGGGAGTAGGGCTGGAAACACCATATATTTT. It codes for CASTTRGSRAGNTIYF. V gene TRBV21-1 combines with J gene TRBJ1-3. TRBV21-1 is labeled a pseudogene. CDR3 length: 16 amino acids.

The gene calls are TRBV5-1 and TRBJ2-5; D perhaps matches TRBD2 (5 bases). The length of the CDR3 is 15 residues. CDR1 is SGHRS and CDR2 is YFSETQ in the germline V gene. Trimming left V 3 bases short and J 5 bases short, with 17 bases between. CDR3 sequence reads: CASSSGGSNRETQYF. DNA for the CDR3: TGCGCCAGCAGCTCCGGAGGTTCCAACCGGGAGACCCAGTACTTC.

The chain employs TRBV28 and TRBJ1-5; D not certain. Germline V gives CDR1 MDHEN, CDR2 SYDVKM. Trimming removed 5 bases at V and 9 bases at J, with 17 bases between. The CDR3 contains 14 residues. The CDR3 coding sequence is TGTGCCAGCAGTACGCCCCCGGCAGGCCGGCCCCAGCATTTT. This translates into CASSTPPAGRPQHF.

This chain links TRBV18 with TRBJ1-2; the match to TRBD1 covers 7 bases. V was clipped by 3 bases and J by 2 bases; unmatched bases: 6. CDR1 KGHSH and CDR2 LQKENI come from the germline V gene. The CDR3 totals 15 residues. CDR3 coding DNA: TGTGCCAGCTCACCCAGTCAGGGGGTCAACTATGGCTACACCTTC. Translated, it gives CASSPSQGVNYGYTF.

This chain uses TRBV27 with TRBJ1-2; 9 bases agree with TRBD1. V shed 4 bases, J shed 6 bases, and the junction held 9 bases outside the gene matches. The germline V gene has CDR1 MNHEY and CDR2 SMNVEV (reference sequence). This CDR3 region has 15 residues. CDR3 nucleotide sequence: TGTGCCAGCAGTTACGGACAGGGGCAGTGGAATGGCTACACCTTC. It yields the protein CASSYGQGQWNGYTF.

This chain links TRBV30 with TRBJ2-5; unclear D gene. Germline loops: CDR1 GTSNPN, CDR2 SVGIG (reference sequence). The V end lost 1 base, the J end lost 4 bases, and 13 bases lay between the germline ends. The CDR3 spans 14 residues. The CDR3 sequence: CAWSAGSPLETQYF. CDR3 in DNA: TGTGCCTGGAGTGCGGGTTCGCCCCTAGAGACCCAGTACTTC. Combining the CDR3 with reference TRBV30 and TRBJ2-5 gives the whole variable domain SQTIHQWPATLVQPVGSPLSLECTVEGTSNPNLYWYRQAAGRGLQLLFYSVGIGQISSEVPQNLSASRPQDRQFILSSKKLLLSDSGFYLCAWSAGSPLETQYFGPGTRLLVL.

The genes are TRBV5-1 and TRBJ2-5; the D is unclear. Germline loops: CDR1 SGHRS, CDR2 YFSETQ. V lost 3 bases and J lost 7, with 22 bases in between. This CDR3 contains 16 residues. CDR3 sequence (DNA): TGCGCCAGCAGCTCGGCCGGCGACGCCGGATCAGGGACCCAGTACTTC. This sequence encodes CASSSAGDAGSGTQYF.

This chain joins TRBV2 and TRBJ2-2, with D maybe TRBD2 (5 bases). The CDR3 is made up of 14 amino acids. Germline CDR1 reads SNHLY; CDR2 reads FYNNEI. V was clipped by 7 bases and J by 5 bases, with 14 bases between them. The CDR3 reads CASKVYQRTGELFF. The CDR3 nucleotides are TGTGCCAGCAAAGTTTATCAGCGGACCGGGGAGCTGTTTTTT.